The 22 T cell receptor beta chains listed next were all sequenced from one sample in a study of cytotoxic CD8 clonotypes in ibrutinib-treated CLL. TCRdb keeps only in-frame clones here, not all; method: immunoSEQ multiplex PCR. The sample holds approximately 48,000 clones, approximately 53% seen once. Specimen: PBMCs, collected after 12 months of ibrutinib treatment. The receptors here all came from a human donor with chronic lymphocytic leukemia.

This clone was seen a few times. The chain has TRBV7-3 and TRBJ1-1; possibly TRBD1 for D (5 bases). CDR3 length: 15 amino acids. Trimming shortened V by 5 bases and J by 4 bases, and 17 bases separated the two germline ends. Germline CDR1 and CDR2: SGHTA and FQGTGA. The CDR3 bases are TGTGCCAGCAGCGAAAAGCCGGGGCAGGGCACTGAAGCTTTCTTT. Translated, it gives CASSEKPGQGTEAFF. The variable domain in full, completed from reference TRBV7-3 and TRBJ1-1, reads GAGVSQTPSNKVTEKGKYVELRCDPISGHTALYWYRQSLGQGPEFLIYFQGTGAADDSGLPNDRFFAVRPEGSVSTLKIQRTERGDSAVYLCASSEKPGQGTEAFFGQGTRLTVV.

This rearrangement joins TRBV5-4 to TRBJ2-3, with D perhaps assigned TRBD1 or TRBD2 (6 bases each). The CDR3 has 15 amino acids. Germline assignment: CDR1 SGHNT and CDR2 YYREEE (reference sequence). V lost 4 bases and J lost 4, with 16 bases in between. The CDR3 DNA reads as TGTGCCAGCAGCCGGGGCTCGGGGGCCGCAGATACGCAGTATTTT. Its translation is CASSRGSGAADTQYF. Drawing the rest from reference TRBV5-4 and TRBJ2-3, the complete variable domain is ETGVTQSPTHLIKTRGQQVTLRCSSQSGHNTVSWYQQALGQGPQFIFQYYREEENGRGNFPPRFSGLQFPNYSSELNVNALELDDSALYLCASSRGSGAADTQYFGPGTRLTVL.

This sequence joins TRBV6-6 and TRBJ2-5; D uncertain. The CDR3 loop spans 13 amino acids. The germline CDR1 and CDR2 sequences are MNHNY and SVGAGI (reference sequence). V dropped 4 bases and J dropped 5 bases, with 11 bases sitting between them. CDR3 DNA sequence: TGTGCCAGCAGTTCCCCTATGACGGAGACCCAGTACTTC. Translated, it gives CASSSPMTETQYF.

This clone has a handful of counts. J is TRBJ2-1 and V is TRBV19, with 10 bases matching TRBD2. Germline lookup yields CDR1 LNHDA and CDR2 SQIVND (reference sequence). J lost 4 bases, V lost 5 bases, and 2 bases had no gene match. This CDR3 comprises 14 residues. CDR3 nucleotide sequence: TGTGCCAGTAGTGCTAGCGGGGGTTACAATGAGCAGTTCTTC. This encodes CASSASGGYNEQFF. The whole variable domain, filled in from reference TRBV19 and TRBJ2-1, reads DGGITQSPKYLFRKEGQNVTLSCEQNLNHDAMYWYRQDPGQGLRLIYYSQIVNDFQKGDIAEGYSVSREKKESFPLTVTSAQKNPTAFYLCASSASGGYNEQFFGPGTRLTVL.

The CDR3 DNA reads TGTGCCAGCACCGCAGGACAGGGAAGAAACTATGGCTACACCTTC. It codes for CASTAGQGRNYGYTF. The chain employs TRBV2 and TRBJ1-2; TRBD1 matches 8 bases. The CDR3 covers 15 residues. V was clipped by 7 bases and J by 2 bases; unmatched bases: 9. CDR1 and CDR2 from the germline V gene are SNHLY and FYNNEI.

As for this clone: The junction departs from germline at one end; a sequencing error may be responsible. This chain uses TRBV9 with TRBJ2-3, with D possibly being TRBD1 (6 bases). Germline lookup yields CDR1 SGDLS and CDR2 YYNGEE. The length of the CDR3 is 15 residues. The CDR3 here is CATSYDRTSTDTQYF. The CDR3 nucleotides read TGTGCCACCAGCTACGACAGGACTAGCACAGATACGCAGTATTTT.

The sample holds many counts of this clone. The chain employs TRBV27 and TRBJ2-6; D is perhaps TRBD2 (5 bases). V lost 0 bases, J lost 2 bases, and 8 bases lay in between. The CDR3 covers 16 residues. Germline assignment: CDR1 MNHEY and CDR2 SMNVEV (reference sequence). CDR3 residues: CASSLSPRAGANVLTF. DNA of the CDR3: TGTGCCAGCAGTTTATCGCCGCGGGCTGGGGCCAACGTCCTGACTTTC.

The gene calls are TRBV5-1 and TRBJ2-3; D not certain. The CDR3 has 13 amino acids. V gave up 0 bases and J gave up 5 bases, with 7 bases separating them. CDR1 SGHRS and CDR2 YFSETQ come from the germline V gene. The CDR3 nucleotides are TGCGCCAGCAGCTTGGATCGAATAGATACGCAGTATTTT. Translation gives CASSLDRIDTQYF.

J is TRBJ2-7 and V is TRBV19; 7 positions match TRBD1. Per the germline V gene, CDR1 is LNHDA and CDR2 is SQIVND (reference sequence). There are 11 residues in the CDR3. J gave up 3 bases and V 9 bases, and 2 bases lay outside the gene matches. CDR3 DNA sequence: TGTGCCAGCCGACAGGGCTACGAGCAGTACTTC. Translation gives CASRQGYEQYF. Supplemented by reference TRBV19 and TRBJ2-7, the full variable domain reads DGGITQSPKYLFRKEGQNVTLSCEQNLNHDAMYWYRQDPGQGLRLIYYSQIVNDFQKGDIAEGYSVSREKKESFPLTVTSAQKNPTAFYLCASRQGYEQYFGPGTRLTVT.

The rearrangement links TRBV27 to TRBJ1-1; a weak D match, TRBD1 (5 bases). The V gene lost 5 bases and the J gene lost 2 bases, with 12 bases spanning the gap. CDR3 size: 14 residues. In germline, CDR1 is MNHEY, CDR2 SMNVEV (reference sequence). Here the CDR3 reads CASSRSQANTEAFF. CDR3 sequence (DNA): TGTGCCAGCAGTAGATCACAGGCTAACACTGAAGCTTTCTTT.

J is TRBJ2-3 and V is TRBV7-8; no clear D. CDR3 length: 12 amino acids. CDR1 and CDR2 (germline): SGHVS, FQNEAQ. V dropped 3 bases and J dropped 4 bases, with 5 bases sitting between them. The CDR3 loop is CASSFSADTQYF. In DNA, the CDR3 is TGTGCCAGCAGCTTTTCGGCAGATACGCAGTATTTT.

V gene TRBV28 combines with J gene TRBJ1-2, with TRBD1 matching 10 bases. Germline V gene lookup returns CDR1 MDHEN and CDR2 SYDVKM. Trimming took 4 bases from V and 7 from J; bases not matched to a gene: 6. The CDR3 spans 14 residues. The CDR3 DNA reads TGTGCCAGCAGTTCAACCGGGACAGGGGCTGGCTACACCTTC. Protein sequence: CASSSTGTGAGYTF.

The CDR3 nucleotides are TGTGCCAGTAGTGTGACTAGCGGGGTACAGGCCAAAAACATTCAGTACTTC. It specifies CASSVTSGVQAKNIQYF. This chain connects TRBV19 to TRBJ2-4, with 11 bases that match TRBD2. Unmatched junction bases numbered 7, after V lost 5 bases and J lost 1 base. This CDR3 region has 17 residues. Germline V gives CDR1 LNHDA, CDR2 SQIVND (reference sequence).

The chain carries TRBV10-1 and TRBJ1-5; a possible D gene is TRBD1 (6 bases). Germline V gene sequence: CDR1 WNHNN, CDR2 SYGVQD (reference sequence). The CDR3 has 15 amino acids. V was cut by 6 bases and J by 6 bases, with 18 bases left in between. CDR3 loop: CASSDVGAWGQPQHF. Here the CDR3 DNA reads TGCGCCAGCAGCGACGTGGGGGCTTGGGGTCAGCCCCAGCATTTT.

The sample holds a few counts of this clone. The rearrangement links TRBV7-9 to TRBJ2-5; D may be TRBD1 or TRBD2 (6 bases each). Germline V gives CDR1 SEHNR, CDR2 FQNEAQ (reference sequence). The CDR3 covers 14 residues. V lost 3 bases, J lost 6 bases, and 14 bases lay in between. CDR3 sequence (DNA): TGTGCCAGCAGCTTCGCCGGACGGGGGCAGACCCAGTACTTC. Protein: CASSFAGRGQTQYF.

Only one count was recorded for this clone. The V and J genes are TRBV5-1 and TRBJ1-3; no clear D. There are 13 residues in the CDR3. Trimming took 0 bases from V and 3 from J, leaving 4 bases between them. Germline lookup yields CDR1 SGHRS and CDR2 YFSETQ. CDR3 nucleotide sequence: TGCGCCAGCAGCTTGGAGCGTGGAAACACCATATATTTT. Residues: CASSLERGNTIYF. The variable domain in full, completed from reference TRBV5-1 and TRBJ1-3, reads KAGVTQTPRYLIKTRGQQVTLSCSPISGHRSVSWYQQTPGQGLQFLFEYFSETQRNKGNFPGRFSGRQFSNSRSEMNVSTLELGDSALYLCASSLERGNTIYFGEGSWLTVV.

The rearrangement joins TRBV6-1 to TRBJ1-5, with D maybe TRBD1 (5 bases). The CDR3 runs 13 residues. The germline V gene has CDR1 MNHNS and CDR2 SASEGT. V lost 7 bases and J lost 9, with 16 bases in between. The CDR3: CASTYTAQGPQHF. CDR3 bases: TGTGCCAGCACCTACACTGCCCAGGGGCCCCAGCATTTT.

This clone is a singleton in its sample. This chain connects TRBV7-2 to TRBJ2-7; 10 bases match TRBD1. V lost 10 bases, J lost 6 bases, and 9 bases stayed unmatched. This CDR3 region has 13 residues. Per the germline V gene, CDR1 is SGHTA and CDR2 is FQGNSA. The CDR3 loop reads CAIARDRGLEQYF. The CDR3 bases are TGTGCCATCGCCCGGGACAGGGGCCTCGAGCAGTACTTC.

The CDR3 here is CASSITGRETQYF. Here the CDR3 DNA reads TGTGCCAGTAGTATAACAGGTCGAGAGACCCAGTACTTC. The chain carries TRBV19 and TRBJ2-5; possibly TRBD1 for D (5 bases). Germline assignment: CDR1 LNHDA and CDR2 SQIVND (reference sequence). CDR3 size: 13 residues. Trimming shortened V by 2 bases and J by 4 bases, and 8 bases separated the two germline ends.

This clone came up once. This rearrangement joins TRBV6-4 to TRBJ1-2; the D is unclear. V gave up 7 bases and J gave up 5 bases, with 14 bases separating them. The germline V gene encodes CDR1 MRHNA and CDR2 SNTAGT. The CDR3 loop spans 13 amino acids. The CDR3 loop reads CASILPGGYGYTF. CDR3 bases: TGTGCCAGCATTCTCCCGGGAGGGTATGGCTACACCTTC.

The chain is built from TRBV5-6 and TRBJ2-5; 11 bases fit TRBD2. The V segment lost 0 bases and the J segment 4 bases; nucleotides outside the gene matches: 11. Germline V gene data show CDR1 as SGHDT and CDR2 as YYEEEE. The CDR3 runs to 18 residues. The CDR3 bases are TGTGCCAGCAGCTTGGGGAGGGTAGCGGGAGGGCTAGGAGAGACCCAGTACTTC. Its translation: CASSLGRVAGGLGETQYF. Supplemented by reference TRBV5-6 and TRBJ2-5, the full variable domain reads DAGVTQSPTHLIKTRGQQVTLRCSPKSGHDTVSWYQQALGQGPQFIFQYYEEEERQRGNFPDRFSGHQFPNYSSELNVNALLLGDSALYLCASSLGRVAGGLGETQYFGPGTRLLVL.

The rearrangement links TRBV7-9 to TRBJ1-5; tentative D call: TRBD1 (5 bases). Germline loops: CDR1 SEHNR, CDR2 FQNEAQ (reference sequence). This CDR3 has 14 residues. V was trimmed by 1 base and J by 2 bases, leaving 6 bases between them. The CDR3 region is CASSLGGGNQPQHF. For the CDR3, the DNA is TGTGCCAGCAGCTTAGGAGGGGGCAATCAGCCCCAGCATTTT.